This T cell receptor beta chain was documented in a study (dated by TCRdb to about 2016). CDR1 and CDR2 are drawn from the germline V gene (reference sequence): DFQATT, SNEGSKA. For this chain, trimming is 4 bases at the V end and 4 bases at the J end, and the number of junction bases without a gene match is 16. The CDR3 covers 18 residues, taking in both the cysteine and the phenylalanine. Kept here is only the CDR3 DNA, which spans 54 bases and is read in frame from base 1. As concerns this clonotype: Its antigen is currently not known. Per-base quality was not reported, and no clone a single base away is much larger than it.

The library came from RT-PCR. The instrument was an Illumina MiSeq. The public reads were run again by TCRdb, first through fastp at Q25 and then through MiXCR, and only productive beta chains were kept. Entries are consolidated by CDR3 protein sequence, retaining the most common genes and DNA. The table for this sample lists about 680,000 distinct CDR3 sequences; 13% to 15% of them were counted only once. Clones ranked in the top ten supply 3.6% of the sample. This TCR was sampled from a female donor in good health, serving as a healthy control. The sequence links TRBV20-1 to TRBJ2-5, and TRBD2 matches 12 of the central bases. Sample: memory CD4+ T cells from blood. The DNA sequence is given as TGCAGTGCTATCTTCGGCAGGGGGCCGGGACTAGCGGGAGAGACCCAGTACTTC. Translation gives CSAIFGRGPGLAGETQYF.